Presented here are 3 T cell receptor beta chains from one specimen sequenced in a study of Ad26.COV2.S vaccination and SARS-CoV-2 variants. Profiling relied on immunoSEQ multiplex PCR, and the TCRdb table lists in-frame clones only, not all of them. The table includes around 170,000 clones, around nine tenths detected once. Sequencing used peripheral blood, obtained after recovery from COVID-19. The receptors come from a human donor who had recovered from COVID-19.

The gene calls are TRBV5-1 and TRBJ1-2; D is unresolved. CDR3 size: 14 residues. The germline gives CDR1 SGHRS, CDR2 YFSETQ. Trimming shortened V by 2 bases and J by 5 bases, and 13 bases separated the two germline ends. Here the CDR3 reads CASSLGSTPYGYTF. In nucleotides, the CDR3 is TGCGCCAGCAGCTTAGGGAGTACGCCTTATGGCTACACCTTC.

A few counts support this clone. The J gene is TRBJ2-1, the V gene TRBV7-2; 9 nucleotides match TRBD2. This CDR3 spans 15 amino acids. Germline CDR1 and CDR2: SGHTA and FQGNSA. The junction had 11 bases not matched to a gene; V was cut back by 7 bases and J by 7 bases. The CDR3 region has the DNA TGTGCCAGCACTTCCCAAGCGGGGGGAGATAATGAGCAGTTCTTC. Its translation: CASTSQAGGDNEQFF.

The V and J genes are TRBV7-8 and TRBJ2-7, with TRBD1 identical over 9 bases. Germline V gene lookup returns CDR1 SGHVS and CDR2 FQNEAQ. The CDR3 is 15 residues long. The J segment lost 7 bases and the V segment lost 5 bases, leaving 12 bases of the junction unmatched. The CDR3 coding sequence is TGTGCCAGCAGCCATGAACCGGGGACAGGGAAAGAGCAGTACTTC. As protein: CASSHEPGTGKEQYF.